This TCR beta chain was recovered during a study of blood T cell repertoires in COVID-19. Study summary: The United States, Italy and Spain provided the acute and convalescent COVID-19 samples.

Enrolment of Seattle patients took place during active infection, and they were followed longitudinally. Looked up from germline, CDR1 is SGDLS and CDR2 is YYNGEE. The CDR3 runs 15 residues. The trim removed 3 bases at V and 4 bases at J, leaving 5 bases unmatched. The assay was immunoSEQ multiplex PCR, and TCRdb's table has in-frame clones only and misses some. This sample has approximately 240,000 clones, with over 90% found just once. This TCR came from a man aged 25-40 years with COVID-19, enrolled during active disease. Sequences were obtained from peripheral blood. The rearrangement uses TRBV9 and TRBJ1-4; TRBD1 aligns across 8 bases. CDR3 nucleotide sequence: TGTGCCAGCAGCGCCCAGGACAGGGTTAATGAAAAACTGTTTTTT. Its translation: CASSAQDRVNEKLFF.